This T cell receptor (beta chain) was captured in a study of cytomegalovirus exposure and HLA in healthy donors listed by TCRdb under 2017. About the full investigation: An earlier analysis of around 600 of the donors reported roughly 270 Gb of sequence data and around 120 million unique TCR beta sequences from 150 million to 200 million T cells. An early release covering roughly 600 HLA-typed donors comprised approximately 300 gigabases of sequencing data and some 79 million unique TCR sequences. Of the 350 to 450 genotyped donors, approximately 83% fell in the genetic ancestry cluster associated with self-reported Caucasian donors. The study was designed to test whether signatures of past pathogen exposure could be identified by cataloging public T cell receptors. The study used immunosequencing to profile the T cell repertoires of several hundred subjects and linked those repertoires to cytomegalovirus serostatus. In addition to the first cohort of 666 subjects, a separate validation cohort of approximately 110 different subjects was used. High-throughput TCR immunosequencing, statistical association of individual TCRs with disease status, and machine learning were combined to predict cytomegalovirus infection status. In a later analysis, previously published TCR beta repertoires from several hundred donors were re-analyzed and high-resolution HLA genotyping was added so that TCR occurrence patterns could be studied. Rather than drawing on any new phenotypic data, the later analysis identified candidate immune exposures from TCR beta sequences and the way those sequences occurred across donors. In an earlier analysis of roughly 580 of the donors, high-throughput TCR beta sequencing was used to judge whether each TCR beta V gene segment behaved as functional or pseudogenic. Alongside the repertoire data, information on donor age, sex, ethnicity and CMV serostatus was compiled. A later genetic analysis took genome-wide SNP genotypes for about 55% of the 666 donors and used that subset as a discovery cohort. Every repertoire in the discovery cohort had been generated on one and the same sequencing platform. Both class I and class II loci were covered by HLA typing, at four-digit resolution. Typing coverage varied by locus: roughly 620-630 donors for A, B, C, DRB1 and DQB1; 500 to 550 for DQA1; nearly 610 for DPA1; approximately 450 for DPB1. Four or five DR-DQ haplotypes were handled as single units for association and clustering because linkage in the cohort was strong. Among about 390 genotyped donors of the cohort, an average of roughly 240,000 unique TCR beta nucleotide sequences were sequenced per donor, around 18% of them non-productive. Findings and caveats that apply to the study as a whole: Some IMGT-functional V segments, including TRBV6-2 and TRBV6-3, could not be distinguished by the 87-base-pair reads and were therefore excluded. The study listed 150 to 200 TCR beta chains as associated with cytomegalovirus. A few of the identified cytomegalovirus-associated TCR beta chains were confirmed in vitro to be specific for cytomegalovirus antigens. A group of highly shared sequence variants was considered likely to be a technical artifact of the sequencing pipeline. In a later analysis, TCR association rates were found to vary across HLA loci, with the most associated TCRs seen for DRB1 alleles and the fewest for HLA-C alleles. Because HLA typing was missing for some donors at each locus, association tests included only the typed subset. A further reported finding was that TCR beta sequences accurately predicted the HLA-A and HLA-B alleles for most subjects in the first cohort. Correlated functional status among segregating V segments might reflect linkage disequilibrium, but an unknown experimental factor could not be ruled out. An earlier analysis of some 560 of the donors showed that most TCR beta V segments appeared in productive rearrangements either about 87% or about 30% of the time, which broadly matched IMGT annotations. According to the authors, the approach could potentially be generalized to other disease states and immunological phenotypes. Most TCR sequences were seen in very few donors, while some public TCRs were found in many individuals. Compared with the roughly 670-donor mean, donors in an Asian-associated ancestry cluster had fewer N-insertions in productive TCRs, according to a later genetic analysis. For the cohort, immune exposure information was limited to CMV serostatus. A later analysis found that most CMV-associated TCR beta chains appeared HLA-restricted, with HLA associations seemingly driven largely by CMV exposure. Because counts were too low, seventeen rarely observed V segments, including chromosome 9 orphons, were left out of the earlier analysis of over 550 of the donors. When HLA alleles, especially DR and DQ, strongly co-occurred, attributing TCR associations to individual alleles was difficult. In a later analysis, several top co-occurrence clusters were reported to appear linked to parvovirus B19, influenza, CMV and Epstein-Barr virus. The cohort was sequenced for TCR beta chains only, and without alpha or paired-chain data the features that could be detected were limited. In a later genetic analysis, a missense DCLRE1C variant was associated with V-gene and J-gene trimming of TCR beta chains, and the association was replicated in an independent cohort. In a later analysis, HLA-associated TCR beta chains showed more clonal expansion and lower generation probabilities than non-associated chains that were equally common. A later analysis associated 16,951 TCR beta sequences with specific HLA alleles at a false discovery rate of 0.05. In both the original and validation cohorts, the classifier was reported to diagnose cytomegalovirus status with high specificity and sensitivity. The presence/absence analyses assumed that sequencing depth was roughly uniform across donors, and that assumption may not be true.

Trimming at the junction amounts to 2 bases on V and 2 bases on J, and the germline ends lie 10 bases apart. For CDR1 and CDR2, the germline V gene lists SGDLS and YYNGEE. Reading from cysteine to phenylalanine, the CDR3 counts 14 amino acids. The only DNA kept is the CDR3, 42 bases in frame from the first base. With respect to this clone: It lacks a known antigen. No much larger clone exists at a distance of one base, and base qualities are not known. Distinct nucleotide sequences in the sample also encode this CDR3.

The cohort comprised 666 healthy bone marrow donors. Cohort members were all nominally healthy when sampled, although unrecorded immune exposures were likely present. Of the approximately 670 cohort members, roughly 300 had positive CMV serostatus and just over 350 had negative CMV serostatus, and CMV serostatus was not recorded for the donor. A peripheral blood sample was provided by each donor, and peripheral blood mononuclear cells were used for TCR beta sequencing. Genomic DNA extraction from the blood cell samples was performed with the Qiagen DNeasy Blood Extraction Kit. Library construction relied on the immunoSEQ multiplex PCR assay. The multiplex PCR relied on a mix of 60 forward primers for TCR Vbeta segments and 13 reverse primers for TCR Jbeta segments. The CDR3 region of rearranged TCR beta genes was amplified from genomic DNA by a multiplex PCR assay. Amplified TCR beta libraries were sequenced as 87-base-pair reads on the Illumina HiSeq System. The study's processing was this. Across the roughly 600 repertoires, a later analysis counted tens of millions of unique TCR beta chains, 8.5 million to 12 million of which were shared by at least two donors. Raw reads were error-corrected and collapsed into unique sequences with a nearest-neighbor algorithm that merged closely related sequences to remove PCR and sequencing errors. V, D and J gene segments were assigned by aligning CDR3 sequences to IMGT reference sequences. For a sequence to be retained, a match of at least six nucleotides was required to both a V gene segment and a J gene segment. A rearrangement was called productive if the CDR3 had no stop codons and remained in frame with V and J, and every other rearrangement was called non-productive. Following IMGT convention, CDR3 was defined as the stretch from the second conserved V-encoded cysteine to the conserved J-encoded phenylalanine. In an earlier analysis of just under 600 of the donors, sequences lacking an unambiguous match to a single V gene segment were excluded. An earlier analysis of 587 of the donors called V segments functional above 56.7% productive rearrangements and segregating when the between-donor standard deviation exceeded 5%. A statistical classification framework was built for diagnosing cytomegalovirus status from the catalog of TCR beta chain sequences. In a later analysis, TCR nucleotide sequences were compared against IMGT/GENE-DB human TR gene sequences so that V and J genes could be assigned. The TCRdist pipeline was used in a later analysis to assign CDR3 sequences and most-parsimonious VDJ recombination scenarios. In a later analysis, every TCR beta chain was defined by the combination of its CDR3 amino acid sequence and its V-gene family, and reads without a unique V-gene family were dropped. In a later analysis, around 600 highly shared, low-generation-probability nucleotide sequences were removed to address suspected cross-contamination and a sequencing artifact. A later analysis calculated a clonal expansion index for each public chain from normalized within-repertoire ranks of inferred template counts. In a later analysis, generation probabilities were computed using a VDJ recombination model fitted to out-of-frame rearrangements, and the results were checked against IGoR. In a later analysis, TCR-TCR, TCR-HLA and TCR-CMV co-occurrence was scored with hypergeometric tests, and a repertoire-size bias correction was applied to TCR pairs. To estimate false discovery rates, a later analysis permuted the HLA or CMV assignments 20 times. A later analysis grouped co-occurring TCRs with DBSCAN, adding TCRdist sequence similarity when clustering within HLA-allele-positive subsets. For co-occurrence clustering, repertoires with fewer than 30,000 or more than 120,000 public chains were excluded, along with roughly 5 repertoires with anomalous nucleotide sharing. The table was pulled from immuneACCESS by TCRdb, which kept in-frame rearrangements only. Such tables lose some clones; where checked, under half of the loss comes from unresolved V genes, and the rest has no known cause. V and J calls and clone size are copied from that table; D and trimming were computed from the DNA. The sample profile shows some 150,000 clones; 65% to 75% of them were found once. About 2.5% of the sample belongs to the ten largest clones.

The V and J genes are TRBV9 and TRBJ1-1; a weak D assignment points to TRBD1 (5 bases agree). The TCR originated in a human donor in good health. Material: PBMCs. CDR3 region: CASSVTGENTEAFF. The nucleotide sequence is TGTGCCAGCAGCGTTACAGGAGAAAACACTGAAGCTTTCTTT.